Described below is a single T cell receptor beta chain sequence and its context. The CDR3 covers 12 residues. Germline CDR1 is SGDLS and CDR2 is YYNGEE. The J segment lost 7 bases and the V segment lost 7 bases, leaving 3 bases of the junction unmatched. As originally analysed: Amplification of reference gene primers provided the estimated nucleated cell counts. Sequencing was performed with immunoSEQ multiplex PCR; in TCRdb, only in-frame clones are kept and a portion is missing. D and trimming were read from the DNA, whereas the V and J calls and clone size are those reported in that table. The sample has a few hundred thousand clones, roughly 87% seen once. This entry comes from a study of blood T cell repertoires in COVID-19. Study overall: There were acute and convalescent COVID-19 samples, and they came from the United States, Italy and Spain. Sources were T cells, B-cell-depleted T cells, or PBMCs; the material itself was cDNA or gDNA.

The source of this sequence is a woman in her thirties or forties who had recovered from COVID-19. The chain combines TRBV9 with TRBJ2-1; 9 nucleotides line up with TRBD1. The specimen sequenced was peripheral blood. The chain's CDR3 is CASGTGMNEQFF. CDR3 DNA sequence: TGTGCCAGCGGGACAGGGATGAATGAGCAGTTCTTC.